This T cell receptor beta chain was identified in a study of cytomegalovirus exposure and HLA in healthy donors. Amplification used 60 Vbeta primers and 13 Jbeta primers. Data came from immunoSEQ multiplex PCR; TCRdb stores just in-frame clones and leaves some out. The record lists about 160,000 clones, of which the ten most abundant hold approximately 2%. Regarding the study as a whole: In a later analysis, V- and J-gene trimming of beta chains associated with a DCLRE1C missense variant, replicated independently.

V lost 7 bases to trimming and J lost 10 bases; unmatched junction nucleotides: 13. Germline V lookup: CDR1 MNHEY, CDR2 SVGAGI. There are 15 residues in the CDR3. Concerning this clone: The antigen is not known.

This sequence joins TRBV6-5 and TRBJ1-6, with 7 bases fitting TRBD1. The receptor was isolated from a man aged 25-45 years in good health and CMV-seronegative. Material for sequencing was PBMCs. CDR3 protein: CASTTPGQLGSPLHF. CDR3 nucleotide sequence: TGTGCCAGCACCACACCGGGACAGCTGGGATCACCCCTCCACTTT.